This TCR beta chain was recovered during a study of CD8 T cells in ankylosing spondylitis. Points from the study as a whole: Some of these motif variants have turned up before, in reports on reactive arthritis synovial fluid and blood. Blood from ankylosing spondylitis patients appeared to carry a characteristic roughly 8-variant TCR beta motif.

Construction of TCR beta libraries was performed using quantitative 5'-RACE with molecular barcodes. TCRdb re-analysed the 5' RACE reads in MiXCR, keeping a single row per CDR3 protein. The data contain about 540,000 distinct CDR3 sequences, 9.5% to 15% of them singletons. Per germline, CDR1 LGHDT and CDR2 YNNKEL (reference sequence). Trimming left V 4 bases short and J 1 base short, with 7 bases between. This CDR3 is built from 13 residues. Concerning this clonotype itself: Its antigen remains unknown.

The receptor was derived from a male donor with ankylosing spondylitis. This chain joins TRBV3-1 and TRBJ1-1, with D unresolved. The material sequenced was blood, either unsorted or a sorted T cell fraction (not recorded which). CDR3 sequence (DNA): TGTGCCAGCAGCCCAACATCGAACACTGAAGCTTTCTTT. It is translated as CASSPTSNTEAFF. Full variable domain (outside the CDR3, taken from reference TRBV3-1 and TRBJ1-1): DTAVSQTPKYLVTQMGNDKSIKCEQNLGHDTMYWYKQDSKKFLKIMFSYNNKELIINETVPNRFSPKSPDKAHLNLHINSLELGDSAVYFCASSPTSNTEAFFGQGTRLTVV.